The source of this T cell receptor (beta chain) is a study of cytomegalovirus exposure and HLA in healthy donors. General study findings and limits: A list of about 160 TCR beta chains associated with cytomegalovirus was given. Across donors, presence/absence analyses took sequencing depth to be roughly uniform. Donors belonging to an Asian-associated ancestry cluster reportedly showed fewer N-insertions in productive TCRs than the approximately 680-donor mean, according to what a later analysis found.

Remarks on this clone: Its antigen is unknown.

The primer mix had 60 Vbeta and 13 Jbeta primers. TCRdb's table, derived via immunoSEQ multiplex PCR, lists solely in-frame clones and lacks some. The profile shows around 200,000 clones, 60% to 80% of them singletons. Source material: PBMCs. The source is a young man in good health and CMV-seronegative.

This CDR3 is CASSLGADTQYF. The CDR3, as DNA: TGCGCCAGCAGCTTGGGAGCAGATACGCAGTATTTT. This chain links TRBV5-1 with TRBJ2-3; D gene ambiguous. Germline-derived CDR1 and CDR2 are SGHRS and YFSETQ. The CDR3 is made up of 12 amino acids. Trimming took 0 bases from V and 4 from J, leaving 3 bases between them.